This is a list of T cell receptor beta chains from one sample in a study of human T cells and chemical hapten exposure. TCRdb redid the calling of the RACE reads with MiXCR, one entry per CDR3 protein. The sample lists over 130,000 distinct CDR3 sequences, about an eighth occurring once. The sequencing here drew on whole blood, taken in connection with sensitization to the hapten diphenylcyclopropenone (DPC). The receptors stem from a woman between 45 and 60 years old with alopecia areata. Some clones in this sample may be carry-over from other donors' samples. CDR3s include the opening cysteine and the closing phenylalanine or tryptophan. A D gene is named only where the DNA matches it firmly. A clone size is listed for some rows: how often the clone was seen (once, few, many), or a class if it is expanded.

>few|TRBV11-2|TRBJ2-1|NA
TGTGCCAGCAGCAACCTGAACAATGAGCAGTTCTTC
CASSNLNNEQFF
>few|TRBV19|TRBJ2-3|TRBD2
TGTGCCAGTAGTATAAGCCTCAGTGGGGGAGGGGTCACAGATACGCAGTATTTT
CASSISLSGGGVTDTQYF
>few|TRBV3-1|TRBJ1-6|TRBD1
TGTGCCAGCAGCCAAGTAGCAGGGGGGTATAATTCACCCCTCCACTTT
CASSQVAGGYNSPLHF
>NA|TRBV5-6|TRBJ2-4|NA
TGTGCCAGCAGCTTTTCGGGCCCCTTAGCCAAAAACATTCAGTACTTC
CASSFSGPLAKNIQYF
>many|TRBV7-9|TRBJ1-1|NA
TGTGCCAGCAGCCCTCGACAGAAGTCGGGCACTGAAGCTTTCTTT
CASSPRQKSGTEAFF
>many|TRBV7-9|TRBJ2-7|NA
TGTGCCAGCAGCTTAAGGACGACCTACGAGCAGTACTTC
CASSLRTTYEQYF
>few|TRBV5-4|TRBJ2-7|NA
TGTGCCAGCAGCTTGGTAGGCTCGGACGGGCCCTACGAGCAGTACTTC
CASSLVGSDGPYEQYF
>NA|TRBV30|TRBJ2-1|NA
TGTGCCTGGAGTAAACGCAATGAGCAGTTCTTC
CAWSKRNEQFF
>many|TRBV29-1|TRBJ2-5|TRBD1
TGCAGCGCCGGACAGGGAGGGACCCAGTACTTC
CSAGQGGTQYF
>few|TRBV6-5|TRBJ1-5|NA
TGTGCCACCCGACCGGGACCGCGCAATCAGCCCCAGCATTTT
CATRPGPRNQPQHF
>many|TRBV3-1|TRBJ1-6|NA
TGTGCCAGCAGCCAAGTGGGCAGGGAGGCTTCACCCCTCCACTTT
CASSQVGREASPLHF
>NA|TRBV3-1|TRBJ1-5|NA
TGTGCCAGCAGCCAAGATACGGGTGGGCCCCAGCATTTT
CASSQDTGGPQHF
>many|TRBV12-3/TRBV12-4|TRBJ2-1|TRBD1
TGTGCCAGCAGTCCACAGGGGCACAATGAGCAGTTCTTC
CASSPQGHNEQFF
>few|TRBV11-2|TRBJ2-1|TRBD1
TGTGCCAGCAGCCCCGACAGGGAGAGATATCGGTTCTTC
CASSPDRERYRFF
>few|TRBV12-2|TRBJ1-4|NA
TGTGCAAGTCGCTTCCCCCGAGCCGCCGAAAAACTGTTTTTT
CASRFPRAAEKLFF
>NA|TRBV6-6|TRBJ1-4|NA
TGTGCCAGCAGTTCCGGGTTGCCTAATGAAAAACTGTTTTTT
CASSSGLPNEKLFF
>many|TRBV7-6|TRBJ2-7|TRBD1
TGTGCCAGCAGCTCCCGACAGGGGAATCGCTACGAGCAGTACTTC
CASSSRQGNRYEQYF
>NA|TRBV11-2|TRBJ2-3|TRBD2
TGTGCCAGCAGCTCGTTAGCGGGGCGCACAGATACGCAGTATTTT
CASSSLAGRTDTQYF
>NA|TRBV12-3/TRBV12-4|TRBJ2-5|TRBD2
TGTGCCAGCAGTCCCGGGACTAGCGGGAAAGAGACCCAGTACTTC
CASSPGTSGKETQYF
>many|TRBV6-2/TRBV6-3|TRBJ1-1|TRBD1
TGTGCCAGCAGTCAGGGACAGGGAAAGTCTGCCGAGAACACTGAAGCTTTCTTT
CASSQGQGKSAENTEAFF
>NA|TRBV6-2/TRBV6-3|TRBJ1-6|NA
TGTGCCAGCAGTTCCAGGACAAGGGATAATTCACCCCTCCACTTT
CASSSRTRDNSPLHF
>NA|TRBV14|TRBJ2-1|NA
TGTGCCAGAAGCCAAGGGTACTACCAGTGGCAGTTCTTC
CARSQGYYQWQFF
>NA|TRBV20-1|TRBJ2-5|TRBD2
TGCAGTGTTCGGACTAGCGGGGTCATGTACCAAGAGACCCAGTACTTC
CSVRTSGVMYQETQYF
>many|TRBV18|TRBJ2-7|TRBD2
TGTGCCAGCTCACCACTTCGACTAGCGGGGGCCTACGAGCAGTACTTC
CASSPLRLAGAYEQYF
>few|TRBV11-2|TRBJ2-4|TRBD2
TGTGCCAGCCTTAAGGGAGGGGAAAACATTCAGTACTTC
CASLKGGENIQYF
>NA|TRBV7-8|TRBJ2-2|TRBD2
TGTGCCAGCAGCCCTACGGGGACTAGCGGGCCCAACACCGGGGAGCTGTTTTTT
CASSPTGTSGPNTGELFF
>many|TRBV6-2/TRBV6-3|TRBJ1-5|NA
TGTGCCAGCAGCGGAGGGGGTTATAGCAATCAGCCCCAGCATTTT
CASSGGGYSNQPQHF
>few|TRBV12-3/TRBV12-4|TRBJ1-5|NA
TGTGCCAGCAGTTTAAGGGGCTTACGAGGGAACAATCAGCCCCAGCATTTT
CASSLRGLRGNNQPQHF
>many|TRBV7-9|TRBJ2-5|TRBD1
TGTGCCAGCAGCCTAAACAGGGGGGAGACCCAGTACTTC
CASSLNRGETQYF
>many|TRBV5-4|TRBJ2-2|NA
TGTGCCAGCAGCATTCGGGGGATCCCGTCCGGGGAGCTGTTTTTT
CASSIRGIPSGELFF
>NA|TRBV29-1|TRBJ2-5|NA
TGCAGCGTCCGGGCCCGGGGAGAGACCCAGTACTTC
CSVRARGETQYF
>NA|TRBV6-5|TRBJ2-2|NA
TGTGCCAGCAGACCCCGGACCGTTTCCGGGGAGCTGTTTTTT
CASRPRTVSGELFF
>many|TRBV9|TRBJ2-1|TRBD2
TGTGCCAGCAGCCTGACTAGCGGAGTTTACAATGAGCAGTTCTTC
CASSLTSGVYNEQFF
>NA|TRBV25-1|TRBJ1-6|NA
TGTGCCAGCAGTGACAGTCAAGATAATTCACCCCTCCACTTT
CASSDSQDNSPLHF
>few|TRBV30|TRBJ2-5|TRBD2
TGTGCCTGGAGTGTACTAGCGGGAGCCCCGGGGACCCAGTACTTC
CAWSVLAGAPGTQYF
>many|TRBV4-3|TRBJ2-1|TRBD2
TGCGCCAGCAGCCAAGGTAGCGGGAGCCGCTACAATGAGCAGTTCTTC
CASSQGSGSRYNEQFF
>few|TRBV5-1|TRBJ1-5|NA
TGCGCCAGCAGTAGTAGCGGGGGTCAGCCCCAGCATTTT
CASSSSGGQPQHF
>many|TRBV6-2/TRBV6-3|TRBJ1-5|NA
TGTGCCAGCAGTTACTCGACCCAAGATTTTTACAGCAATCAGCCCCAGCATTTT
CASSYSTQDFYSNQPQHF
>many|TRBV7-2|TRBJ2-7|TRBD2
TGTGCCAGCAGCCCAGCCTCGGGGGCGGGGGGCTACGAGCAGTACTTC
CASSPASGAGGYEQYF
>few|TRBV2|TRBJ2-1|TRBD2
TGTGCCAGCAGTCTTACGGGAGGCAATGAGCAGTTCTTC
CASSLTGGNEQFF
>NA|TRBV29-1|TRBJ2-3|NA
TGCAGCGGGGAGTTGGCAGATACGCAGTATTTT
CSGELADTQYF
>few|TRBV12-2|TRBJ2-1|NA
TGTGCAAGCGATACGGGGTGGGCCACCTACAATGAGCAGTTCTTC
CASDTGWATYNEQFF
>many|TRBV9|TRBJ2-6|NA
TGTGCCAGCAGCGTGCGGATGGGATCTGGGGCCAACGTCCTGACTTTC
CASSVRMGSGANVLTF
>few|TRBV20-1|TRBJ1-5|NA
TGCAGTGCTAGTTCCCTCTATAGCAATCAGCCCCAGCATTTT
CSASSLYSNQPQHF
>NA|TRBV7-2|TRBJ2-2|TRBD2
TGTGCCAGCAGCTCCCCTAGCGCGGGAGGGTCGGGCACCGGGGAGCTGTTTTTT
CASSSPSAGGSGTGELFF
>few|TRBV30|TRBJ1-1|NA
TGTGCCTGGAGTGGGGGGGTTCTGAACACTGAAGCTTTCTTT
CAWSGGVLNTEAFF
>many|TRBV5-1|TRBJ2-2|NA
TGCGCCAGCAGACATTACCGAGAGGGGCTACCGAACACCGGGGAGCTGTTTTTT
CASRHYREGLPNTGELFF
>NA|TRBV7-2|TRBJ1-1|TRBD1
TGTGCCAGCAGCCGGGACAGGTGGGAAGCTTTCTTT
CASSRDRWEAFF